The T cell receptor beta chain described here comes from a study of cytomegalovirus exposure and HLA in healthy donors. Notes on the study in general: Equally common other TCR beta chains were less clonally expanded than HLA-associated ones, a later analysis found.

Details on this clone: Antigen specificity is unknown. One junction end does not reproduce the germline sequence, and a read error may be involved.

Primers: 60 Vbeta forward and 13 Jbeta reverse. Data came from immunoSEQ multiplex PCR; TCRdb stores just in-frame clones and leaves some out. The listing contains 200,000 or so clones. Per germline, CDR1 SSHAT and CDR2 FNYEAQ (reference sequence). The CDR3 has 13 residues. Sequenced: PBMCs. This TCR was sampled from a boy aged 5-17 years in good health and CMV-seronegative. The genes are TRBV7-7 and TRBJ2-3; TRBD1 is a possible D gene (6 bases). This CDR3 reads CASSLAPGATQYF. DNA of the CDR3: TGTGCTAGCAGCTTAGCCCCAGGGGCTACGCAGTATTTT.